The 19 T cell receptor beta chains below were found in one sample sequenced in a study of human T cells and chemical hapten exposure. Each CDR3 protein gets one entry after TCRdb re-called the RACE reads with MiXCR. Counted here are under 40,000 distinct CDR3 sequences, about 9.3% occurring once; the ten biggest clones make up 25% to 30%. Time point: pre-sensitization, week 0. The sample's treatment: therapeutic diphenylcyclopropenone sensitization with weekly scalp DPC. Extraction of total RNA was performed on unfractionated whole blood. The source was whole blood, collected in connection with sensitization to the hapten diphenylcyclopropenone (DPC). All receptors come from a man over 45 with alopecia areata. Some clones in this sample may be carry-over from other donors' samples.

The chain links TRBV4-1 to TRBJ2-1; unclear D gene. The V gene's germline CDR1 is MGHRA and CDR2 YSYEKL. The CDR3 extends over 13 amino acids. V lost 1 base to trimming and J lost 10 bases, with 11 bases between them. CDR3 protein: CASSQVRYTEQFF. In DNA, the CDR3 is TGCGCCAGCAGCCAAGTCAGGTACACCGAGCAGTTCTTC.

The chain is built from TRBV5-1 and TRBJ2-3; D gene uncertain. Germline values: CDR1 SGHRS, CDR2 YFSETQ. Trimming removed 0 bases from V and 2 bases from J, with 7 bases in between. CDR3 length: 14 amino acids. CDR3 nucleotides: TGCGCCAGCAGCTTGGTGACTTTCACAGATACGCAGTATTTT. It is translated as CASSLVTFTDTQYF.

There are many counts of this clonotype. This rearrangement joins TRBV27 to TRBJ2-3; 7 bases agree with TRBD1. Trimming cost V 3 bases and J 6 bases; bases outside gene matches: 0. Germline V gene lookup returns CDR1 MNHEY and CDR2 SMNVEV (reference sequence). This CDR3 spans 12 amino acids. In DNA form, the CDR3 reads TGTGCCAGCAGTTTCAGGGGGGATACGCAGTATTTT. This sequence encodes CASSFRGDTQYF.

This clonotype turned up a few times. The chain is built from TRBV10-3 and TRBJ1-1; D unresolved. Trimming stripped 8 bases from V and 0 bases from J, with 13 bases between. Germline CDR1 is ENHRY and CDR2 is SYGVKD. The CDR3 is 14 amino acids. The CDR3 region is CAIEDPSMNTEAFF. As DNA, the CDR3 is TGTGCCATCGAGGACCCCTCGATGAACACTGAAGCTTTCTTT.

This clonotype was seen repeatedly, ten times or more. V and J are TRBV24-1 and TRBJ2-1; 8 positions match TRBD1. Losses at the gene ends were 2 bases for V and 6 bases for J; bases not matched to a gene: 5. The CDR3 sequence is 15 residues long. Per germline, CDR1 KGHDR and CDR2 SFDVKD. For the CDR3, the DNA is TGTGCCACCAGTGATTCCGGGACAGGAGTCAATGAGCAGTTCTTC. It is translated as CATSDSGTGVNEQFF.

At least ten counts were recorded for this clonotype. The V gene is TRBV21-1, the J gene TRBJ1-2; the D segment call TRBD1 is taken from the table without a DNA check. TRBV21-1 is a documented pseudogene. The CDR3 has 17 residues. The CDR3 DNA is TGTGCCAGCAGCCTCCGGGTCCGGGACAGGGGTGCCTATGGCTACACCTTC. Encoded protein: CASSLRVRDRGAYGYTF.

This clonotype was seen at least ten times. J is TRBJ1-2 and V is TRBV3-1; no reliable D call. The CDR3 has 12 residues. V was clipped by 1 base and J by 8 bases, with 8 bases between them. CDR1 and CDR2 from the germline V gene are LGHDT and YNNKEL (reference sequence). For the CDR3, the DNA is TGTGCCAGCAGCCAAGTACAAGGGGGCTACACCTTC. This sequence encodes CASSQVQGGYTF.

This clonotype came up many times. The chain links TRBV5-1 to TRBJ2-6; D gene ambiguous. Germline-derived CDR1 and CDR2 are SGHRS and YFSETQ. CDR3 length equals 15 residues. The germline V and J ends were trimmed by 4 bases and 1 base, with 9 bases remaining between them. The CDR3: CASSVAPSGANVLTF. As DNA, the CDR3 is TGCGCCAGCAGCGTGGCCCCTTCTGGGGCCAACGTCCTGACTTTC.

This clonotype showed up just a few times. This rearrangement joins TRBV12-3 or TRBV12-4 to TRBJ1-2; D is uncertain. There are 12 residues in the CDR3. The V and J ends lost 6 bases and 4 bases respectively, with 9 bases between them. This chain's CDR3 is CASSPSRYGYTF. The CDR3 nucleotides are TGTGCCAGCAGCCCTTCCCGCTATGGCTACACCTTC.

The CDR3 here is CASSTTLYNEQFF. DNA for the CDR3: TGCGCCAGCAGTACTACCCTTTACAATGAGCAGTTCTTC. The V call is TRBV5-1, the J call TRBJ2-1, with D unclear. V was pared by 5 bases and J by 4 bases, with 10 bases between. CDR1 is SGHRS and CDR2 is YFSETQ in the germline V gene. The CDR3 totals 13 residues.

This clonotype was observed a handful of times. This rearrangement joins TRBV10-3 to TRBJ1-2; unclear D gene. The V gene lost 4 bases and the J gene lost 8 bases, with 17 bases spanning the gap. The germline V gene has CDR1 ENHRY and CDR2 SYGVKD. This CDR3 is built from 14 residues. CDR3 protein: CAISGRGGPSGYTF. CDR3 coding DNA: TGTGCCATCAGTGGTAGAGGAGGACCTTCCGGCTACACCTTC.

This clonotype came up a few times. CDR3 coding DNA: TGTGCCAGCAGTTTCCCCCTAGGGGAAAGTGGCTACACCTTC. It codes for CASSFPLGESGYTF. J is TRBJ1-2 and V is TRBV28; tentatively, D is TRBD1 (5 bases). V lost 3 bases to trimming and J lost 7 bases, with 15 bases between them. The CDR3 runs to 14 residues. The germline CDR1 and CDR2 sequences are MDHEN and SYDVKM.

V gene TRBV28 combines with J gene TRBJ2-2, with TRBD2 matching 13 bases. The germline gives CDR1 MDHEN, CDR2 SYDVKM. Losses at the gene ends were 4 bases for V and 4 bases for J; bases not matched to a gene: 0. The length of the CDR3 is 15 residues. CDR3 loop: CASSWTSGSTGELFF. CDR3 bases: TGTGCCAGCAGTTGGACTAGCGGGAGCACCGGGGAGCTGTTTTTT.

The V gene is TRBV6-2 or TRBV6-3, the J gene TRBJ2-3; 10 bases align to TRBD1. The CDR3 covers 16 residues. CDR1 MNHEY and CDR2 SVGEGT come from the germline V gene. V was clipped by 6 bases and J by 5 bases; unmatched bases: 11. Written as DNA, the CDR3 is TGTGCCAGCAGAACACCGGGACAGGGGAGAGAAGATACGCAGTATTTT. Protein sequence: CASRTPGQGREDTQYF.

The chain carries TRBV2 and TRBJ1-3, with a weak D call TRBD1 (6 bases). Trimming removed 8 bases from V and 1 base from J, with 9 bases in between. This CDR3 has 13 amino acids. Germline lookup yields CDR1 SNHLY and CDR2 FYNNEI. CDR3 DNA sequence: TGTGCCAGCGCAGGGGCATCTGGAAACACCATATATTTT. This gives the protein CASAGASGNTIYF.

The V and J genes are TRBV7-2 and TRBJ1-2, with D maybe TRBD1 (5 bases). Between the trimmed V and J ends, which lost 6 bases and 4 bases, there was a span of 9 bases. Germline V gene sequence: CDR1 SGHTA, CDR2 FQGNSA. CDR3 length: 12 residues. The CDR3 loop reads CASSPQGYGYTF. The CDR3 nucleotides read TGTGCCAGCAGTCCCCAGGGCTATGGCTACACCTTC.

This clonotype was counted many times. The rearrangement links TRBV4-1 to TRBJ2-1; 11 nucleotides line up with TRBD2. The CDR3 length is 21 residues. Germline lookup yields CDR1 MGHRA and CDR2 YSYEKL. The junction had 13 bases not matched to a gene; V was cut back by 0 bases and J by 0 bases. The CDR3 loop reads CASSQDDTTSGKWSSYNEQFF. The CDR3 nucleotides are TGCGCCAGCAGCCAAGATGATACGACTAGCGGGAAATGGAGCTCCTACAATGAGCAGTTCTTC.

This clonotype was recorded many times. The J gene is TRBJ1-1, the V gene TRBV7-2; possible D gene TRBD1, 5 bases. The germline CDR1 and CDR2 sequences are SGHTA and FQGNSA. The CDR3 length is 15 residues. V shed 0 bases and J shed 3 bases, with 11 bases lying between them. CDR3 DNA sequence: TGTGCCAGCAGCTTAGCCACAGGCGGTCACACTGAAGCTTTCTTT. This sequence encodes CASSLATGGHTEAFF.

There are a few counts of this clonotype. The CDR3 bases are TGTGCCAGCGCGAGGAGTAGCAATCAGCCCCAGCATTTT. Translation: CASARSSNQPQHF. The chain couples TRBV9 to TRBJ1-5, with no clear D. The CDR3 runs to 13 residues. Deletions cut 7 bases from V and 0 bases from J, with 8 bases between. CDR1 and CDR2 (germline): SGDLS, YYNGEE.